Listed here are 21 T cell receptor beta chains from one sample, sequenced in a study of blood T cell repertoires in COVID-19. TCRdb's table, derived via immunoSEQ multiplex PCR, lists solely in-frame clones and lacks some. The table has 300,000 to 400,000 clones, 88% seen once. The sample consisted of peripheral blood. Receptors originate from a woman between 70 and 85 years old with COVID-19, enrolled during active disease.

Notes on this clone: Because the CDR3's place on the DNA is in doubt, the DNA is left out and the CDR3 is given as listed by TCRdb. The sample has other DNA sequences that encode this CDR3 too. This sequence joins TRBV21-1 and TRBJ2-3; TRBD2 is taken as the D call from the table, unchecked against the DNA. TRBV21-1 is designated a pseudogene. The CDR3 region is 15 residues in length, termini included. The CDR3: CASSKVGEGTDTQYF.

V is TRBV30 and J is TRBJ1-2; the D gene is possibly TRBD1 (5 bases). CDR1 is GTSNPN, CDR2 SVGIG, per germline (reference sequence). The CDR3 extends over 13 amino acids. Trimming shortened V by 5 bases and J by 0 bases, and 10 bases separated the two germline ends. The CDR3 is CAWFGGANYGYTF. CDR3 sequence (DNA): TGTGCCTGGTTCGGGGGAGCTAACTATGGCTACACCTTC. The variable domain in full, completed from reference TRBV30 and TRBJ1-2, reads SQTIHQWPATLVQPVGSPLSLECTVEGTSNPNLYWYRQAAGRGLQLLFYSVGIGQISSEVPQNLSASRPQDRQFILSSKKLLLSDSGFYLCAWFGGANYGYTFGSGTRLTVV.

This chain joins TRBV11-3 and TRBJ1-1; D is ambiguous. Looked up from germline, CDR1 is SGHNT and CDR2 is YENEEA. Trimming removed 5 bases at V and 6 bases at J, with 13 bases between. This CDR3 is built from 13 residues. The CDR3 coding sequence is TGTGCCAGCAGCCCTCCGGGGAGCCCTGAAGCTTTCTTT. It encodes CASSPPGSPEAFF. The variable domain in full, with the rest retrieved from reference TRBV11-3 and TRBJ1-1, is EAGVVQSPRYKIIEKKQPVAFWCNPISGHNTLYWYLQNLGQGPELLIRYENEEAVDDSQLPKDRFSAERLKGVDSTLKIQPAELGDSAVYLCASSPPGSPEAFFGQGTRLTVV.

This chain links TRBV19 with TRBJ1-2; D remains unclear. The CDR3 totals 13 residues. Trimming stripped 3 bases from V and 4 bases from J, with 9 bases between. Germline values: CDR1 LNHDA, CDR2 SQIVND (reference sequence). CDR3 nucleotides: TGTGCCAGTAGTATGGGTACAGTCTATGGCTACACCTTC. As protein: CASSMGTVYGYTF.

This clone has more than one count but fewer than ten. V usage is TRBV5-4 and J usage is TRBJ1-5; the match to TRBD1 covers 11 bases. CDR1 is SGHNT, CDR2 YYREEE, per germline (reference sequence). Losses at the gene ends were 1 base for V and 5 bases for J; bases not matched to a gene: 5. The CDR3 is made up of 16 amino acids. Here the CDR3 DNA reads TGTGCCAGCAGCTTGATGGGGACAGGGGGGGATCAGCCCCAGCATTTT. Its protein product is CASSLMGTGGDQPQHF. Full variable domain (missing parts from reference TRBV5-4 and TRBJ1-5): ETGVTQSPTHLIKTRGQQVTLRCSSQSGHNTVSWYQQALGQGPQFIFQYYREEENGRGNFPPRFSGLQFPNYSSELNVNALELDDSALYLCASSLMGTGGDQPQHFGDGTRLSIL.

CDR3 amino acids: CASSLHRGLVTEAFF. As DNA, the CDR3 is TGTGCCAGCAGCCTACACAGGGGGCTGGTCACTGAAGCTTTCTTT. V and J are TRBV11-2 and TRBJ1-1; 9 bases are a match to TRBD1. After removal of 5 bases from V and 4 bases from J, the junction contained 8 bases not matched to a gene. This CDR3 has 15 residues. The germline V gene has CDR1 SGHAT and CDR2 FQNNGV.

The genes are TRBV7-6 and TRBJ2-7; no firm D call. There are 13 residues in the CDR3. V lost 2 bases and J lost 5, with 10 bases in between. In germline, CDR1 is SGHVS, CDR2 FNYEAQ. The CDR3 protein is CASSLSLIDEQYF. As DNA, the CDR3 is TGTGCCAGCAGCTTAAGTTTGATAGACGAGCAGTACTTC. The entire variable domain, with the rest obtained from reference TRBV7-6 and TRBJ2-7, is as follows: GAGVSQSPRYKVTKRGQDVALRCDPISGHVSLYWYRQALGQGPEFLTYFNYEAQQDKSGLPNDRFSAERPEGSISTLTIQRTEQRDSAMYRCASSLSLIDEQYFGPGTRLTVT.

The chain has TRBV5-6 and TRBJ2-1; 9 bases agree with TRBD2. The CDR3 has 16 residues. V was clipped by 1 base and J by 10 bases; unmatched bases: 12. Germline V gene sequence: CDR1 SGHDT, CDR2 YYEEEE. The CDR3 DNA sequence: TGTGCCAGCAGCTTGCCTAGCGGGATTTCTAACGGAGAGCAGTTCTTC. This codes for CASSLPSGISNGEQFF.

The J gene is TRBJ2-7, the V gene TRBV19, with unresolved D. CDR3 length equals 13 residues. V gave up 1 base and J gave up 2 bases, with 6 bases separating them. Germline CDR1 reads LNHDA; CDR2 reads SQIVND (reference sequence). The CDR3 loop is CASSIGSAYEQYF. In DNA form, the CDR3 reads TGTGCCAGTAGTATAGGCTCAGCCTACGAGCAGTACTTC.

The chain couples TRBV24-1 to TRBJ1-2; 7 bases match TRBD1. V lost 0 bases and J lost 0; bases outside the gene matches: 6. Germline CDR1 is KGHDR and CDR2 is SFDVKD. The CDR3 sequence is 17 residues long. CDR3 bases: TGTGCCACCAGTGATTTGATGACAGGGCCAACTAACTATGGCTACACCTTC. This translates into CATSDLMTGPTNYGYTF.

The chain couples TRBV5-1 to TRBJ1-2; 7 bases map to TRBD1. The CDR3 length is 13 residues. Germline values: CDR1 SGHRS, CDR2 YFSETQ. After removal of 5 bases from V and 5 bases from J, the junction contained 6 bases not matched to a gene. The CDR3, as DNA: TGCGCCAGCAGGAGACAGGGAAGTTATGGCTACACCTTC. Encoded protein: CASRRQGSYGYTF.

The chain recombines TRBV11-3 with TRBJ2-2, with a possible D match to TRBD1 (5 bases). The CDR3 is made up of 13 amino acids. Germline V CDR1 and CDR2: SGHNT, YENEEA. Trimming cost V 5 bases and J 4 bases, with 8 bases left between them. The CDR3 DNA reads TGTGCCAGCAGCCGGACACCCACCGGGGAGCTGTTTTTT. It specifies CASSRTPTGELFF.

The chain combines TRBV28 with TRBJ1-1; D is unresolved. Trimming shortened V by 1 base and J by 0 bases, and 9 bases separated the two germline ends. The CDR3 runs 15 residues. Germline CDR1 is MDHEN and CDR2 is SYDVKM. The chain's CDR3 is CASSLSWQMNTEAFF. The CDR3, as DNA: TGTGCCAGCAGTTTATCGTGGCAGATGAACACTGAAGCTTTCTTT.

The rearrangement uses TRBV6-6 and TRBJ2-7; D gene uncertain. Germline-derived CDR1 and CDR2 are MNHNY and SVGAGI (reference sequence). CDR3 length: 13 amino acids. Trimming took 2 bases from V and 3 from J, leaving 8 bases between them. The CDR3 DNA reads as TGTGCCAGCAGTTACGGTCGGGTCTACGAGCAGTACTTC. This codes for CASSYGRVYEQYF.

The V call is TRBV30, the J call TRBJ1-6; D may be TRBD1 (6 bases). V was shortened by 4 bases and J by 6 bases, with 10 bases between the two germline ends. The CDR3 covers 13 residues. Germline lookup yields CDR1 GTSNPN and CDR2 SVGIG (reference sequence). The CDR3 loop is CAWTGHLNSPLHF. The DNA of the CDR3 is TGTGCCTGGACGGGACATCTTAATTCACCCCTCCACTTT.

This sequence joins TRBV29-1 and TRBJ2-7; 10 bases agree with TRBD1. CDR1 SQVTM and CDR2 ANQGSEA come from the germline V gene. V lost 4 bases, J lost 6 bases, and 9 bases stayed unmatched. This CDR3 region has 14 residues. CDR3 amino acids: CSVGGQGGFGEQYF. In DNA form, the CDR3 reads TGCAGCGTTGGTGGACAGGGGGGGTTTGGCGAGCAGTACTTC.

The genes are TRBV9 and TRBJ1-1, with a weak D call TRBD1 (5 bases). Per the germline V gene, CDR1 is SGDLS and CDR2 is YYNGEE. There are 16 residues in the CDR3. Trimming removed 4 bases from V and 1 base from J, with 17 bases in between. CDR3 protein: CASSPGHPAPNTEAFF. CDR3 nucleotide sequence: TGTGCCAGCAGCCCTGGACATCCAGCGCCGAACACTGAAGCTTTCTTT. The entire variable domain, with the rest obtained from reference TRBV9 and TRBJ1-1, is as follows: DSGVTQTPKHLITATGQRVTLRCSPRSGDLSVYWYQQSLDQGLQFLIQYYNGEERAKGNILERFSAQQFPDLHSELNLSSLELGDSALYFCASSPGHPAPNTEAFFGQGTRLTVV.

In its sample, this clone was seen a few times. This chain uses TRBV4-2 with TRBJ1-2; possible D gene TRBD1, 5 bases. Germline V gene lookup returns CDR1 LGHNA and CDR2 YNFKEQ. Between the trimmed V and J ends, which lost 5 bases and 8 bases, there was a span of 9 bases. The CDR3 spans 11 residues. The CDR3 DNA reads TGTGCCAGCAGCTCCCAGGGAGGCTACACCTTC. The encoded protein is CASSSQGGYTF.

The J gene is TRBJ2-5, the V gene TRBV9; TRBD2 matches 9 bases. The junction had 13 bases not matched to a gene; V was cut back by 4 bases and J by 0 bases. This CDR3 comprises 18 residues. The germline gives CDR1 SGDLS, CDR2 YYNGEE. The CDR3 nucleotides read TGTGCCAGCAGCCCCCGGGATAGCGGGGGCCGGTACCAAGAGACCCAGTACTTC. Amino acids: CASSPRDSGGRYQETQYF.

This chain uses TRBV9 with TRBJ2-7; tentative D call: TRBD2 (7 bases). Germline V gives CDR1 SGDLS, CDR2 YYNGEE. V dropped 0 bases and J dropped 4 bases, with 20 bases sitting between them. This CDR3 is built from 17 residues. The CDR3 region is CASSVAPGGSVGYEQYF. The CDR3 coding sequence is TGTGCCAGCAGCGTAGCGCCGGGGGGCTCGGTGGGGTACGAGCAGTACTTC.

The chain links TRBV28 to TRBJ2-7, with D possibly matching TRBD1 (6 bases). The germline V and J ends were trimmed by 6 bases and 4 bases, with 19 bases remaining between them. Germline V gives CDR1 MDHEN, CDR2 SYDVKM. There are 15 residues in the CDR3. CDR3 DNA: TGTGCCAGCAGATCAGCCTTCACAGACAGGTACGAGCAGTACTTC. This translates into CASRSAFTDRYEQYF.